Listed here is a single TCR beta chain. This entry comes from a study of blood T cell repertoires in COVID-19. Study background: The United States, Italy and Spain were the sources of the acute and convalescent COVID-19 samples. PBMCs, B-cell-depleted T cells, or T cells were the source of the cDNA or gDNA that made up the material.

Original handling: Counts of nucleated cells, estimated from reference gene primer amplification, were obtained. Generated by immunoSEQ multiplex PCR, the TCRdb table keeps only in-frame clones and is missing some. D and trimming come from the DNA, and the V and J calls and clone size come from that table. Of roughly 150,000 clones in the sample, under 90% are singletons; the top ten hold roughly 1.9%. J gave up 6 bases and V 4 bases, and 10 bases lay outside the gene matches. Germline CDR1 reads MNHEY; CDR2 reads SMNVEV (reference sequence). The CDR3 runs 15 residues. The V call is TRBV27, the J call TRBJ2-7; TRBD1 matches 9 bases. The source is a woman of 80 years or more with acute or convalescent COVID-19. The source material was peripheral blood. The CDR3 sequence is CASSSTGQGTREQYF. In nucleotides, the CDR3 is TGTGCCAGCAGTTCTACCGGACAGGGGACACGCGAGCAGTACTTC.